This record covers a single TCR beta chain. This clone turned up a few times. It has no known antigen specificity. No quality values exist for individual bases; no much larger clone is one base distant. Each donor gave one peripheral blood draw, about 100 mL on average, collected into heparinised tubes. A BD FACSAria II and a panel including CD45RO, CCR7, CD25, CD127, CD95 and CD27 were used to sort naive, central memory, regulatory and stem cell-like memory CD4+ T cells. Purity was above 98% for every sorted population. Right away, PBMCs were isolated by Lymphoprep density gradient centrifugation and were stained directly, with no culture step. So that batch effects would be minimized, each experiment stained and sorted samples in pairs, pairing one healthy donor with one patient. V is cut back by 8 bases and J by 8 bases, with 5 bases in the junction unmatched. Taken from the germline V gene, the CDR1 and CDR2 loops are SNHLY and FYNNEI. The CDR3 numbers 14 residues from cysteine through phenylalanine. The DNA shown is the 42-base CDR3, in frame from base 1.

This specimen belongs to a study of beta chain features in type 1 diabetes (dated by TCRdb to the late 2010s). At the level of the whole study: No differences in mean age, gender distribution, total cell number or subset yield were found between patients and healthy donors. A total of roughly 99 million sorted cells were examined across all samples, and the number of cells per subset was strongly correlated with RNA yield. In the study, TCRB repertoires of sorted circulating CD4+ T cell subsets from recently diagnosed type 1 diabetes patients were compared with those of matched healthy donors. Regulatory and stem cell-like memory subsets were isolated from only 8 patients and roughly 8 healthy donors, whereas naive and central memory subsets came from all 30 or so donors.

Study-wide findings and limitations: PCR may preferentially amplify shorter templates, but because patient and control samples were amplified and corrected together, any resulting skew would affect both groups equally. Only small numbers of individuals were included in the HLA sub-analyses, which left unresolved whether HLA type had any influence on TCRB rearrangement. Naive, central memory and regulatory TCRB repertoires appeared to be more similar among patients than among healthy donors. At VDJ recombination sites, patients with type 1 diabetes made fewer insertions and deleted more nucleotides, a pattern implying thymic rearrangement abnormalities. Type 1 diabetes patients showed a moderate but significant shortening of TCRB CDR3 length in all four CD4+ subsets. Because cDNA was sequenced instead of genomic DNA, activated cells with high expression could be over-represented, although the groups did not differ in activation or CD3 levels.

The entire isolated RNA was reverse transcribed using the High Capacity cDNA Reverse Transcription Kit, and thus expressed TCRB transcripts were sequenced. Deep immunoSEQ sequencing was applied to naive, central memory and regulatory T cell samples, giving an average of approximately 3.8 million total reads per sample. Sorted cells were lysed in RLT buffer, and RNA was extracted using DNase-treated RNeasy Micro or Mini kits according to cell number. Each cell subset was processed on its own to prevent cross-contamination, while patient and healthy donor samples were processed together. Using the immunoSEQ multiplex PCR, TCRB sequences were amplified from cDNA into 87-bp fragments spanning the CDR3 region. The amplicons were sequenced using the Illumina HiSeq platform. For the original study's pipeline: PCR bias was corrected computationally using synthetic template baselines, and reads within Hamming distance 2 were collapsed, with unmergeable singletons discarded. By aligning reads against IMGT, V, D and J genes, CDR3 length, and insertions or deletions at six rearrangement sites were assigned. Within each subset, clonotype counts were normalized to sorted cell number, after which true diversity and Gini coefficients were computed with the tcR R package. The overlap coefficient, calculated on TCRB nucleotide sequences, was used to measure repertoire sharing. As a proxy for the pre-selection repertoire, out-of-frame TCRB sequences from naive cells were analyzed. The clones in this table, taken by TCRdb from immuneACCESS, are in-frame only. Not every clone is retained; where verified, under half of the shortfall comes from an unresolved V gene, and the cause of the rest is unknown. Clone size and the V and J calls come from that table; the DNA yielded D and trimming. The sample has under 300,000 clones on record, roughly 22% of them singletons. The ten largest account for around 0.029% of the sample.

The sequenced sample was naive CD4+ T cells from blood. The sample's cell subset or site, from its label and the paper: true naive CD4+ T cells. This receptor was identified in a woman in her thirties or forties with type 1 diabetes. The chain is made from TRBV2 and TRBJ2-1, with 14 bases aligning to TRBD2. The DNA sequence is given as TGTGCCAGCGTGGGACTAGCGGGAGTACATGAGCAGTTCTTC. Translated, this gives CASVGLAGVHEQFF. Beyond the CDR3, the reference TRBV2 and TRBJ2-1 genes provide the residues; the full variable domain reads: EPEVTQTPSHQVTQMGQEVILRCVPISNHLYFYWYRQILGQKVEFLVSFYNNEISEKSEIFDDQFSVERPDGSNFTLKIRSTKLEDSAMYFCASVGLAGVHEQFFGPGTRLTVL.